This T cell receptor beta chain appears in the sequencing data of a study of cytomegalovirus exposure and HLA in healthy donors (dated by TCRdb to about 2017). With regard to the full study: In an earlier analysis of approximately 640 of the donors, 276 Gb of sequence data and 95 million to 130 million unique TCR beta sequences from roughly 190 million T cells were reported. Across 300 to 500 genotyped donors of the cohort, an average of approximately 240,000 unique TCR beta nucleotide sequences per donor were sequenced, and around 20% of those sequences were non-productive. To decide whether each TCR beta V gene segment behaved as functional or pseudogenic, an earlier analysis of some 600 of the donors relied on high-throughput TCR beta sequencing. A later genetic analysis took genome-wide SNP genotypes for about 65% of the 666 donors and used that subset as a discovery cohort. High-throughput TCR immunosequencing, statistical association of individual TCRs with disease status, and machine learning were combined to predict cytomegalovirus infection status. All discovery cohort repertoires had been generated on a single sequencing platform. The number of donors typed differed by locus, with 629-630 for A, B, C, DRB1 and DQB1, roughly 520 for DQA1, 600 to 610 for DPA1, and 400 to 490 for DPB1. A later analysis re-analyzed previously published TCR beta repertoires from roughly 690 donors and added high-resolution HLA genotyping to study TCR occurrence patterns. The study was designed to test whether signatures of past pathogen exposure could be identified by cataloging public T cell receptors. The later analysis used no new phenotypic data to find candidate immune exposures, relying instead on TCR beta sequences and their occurrence across donors. Because of strong linkage in the cohort, roughly five DR-DQ haplotypes were treated as single units for association and clustering. Using immunosequencing, the study profiled T cell repertoires from some 670 subjects and related those repertoires to cytomegalovirus serostatus. Alongside the repertoire data, information on donor age, sex, ethnicity and CMV serostatus was compiled. Along with the approximately 700-subject first cohort, a separate validation cohort of over 90 different subjects was used. Roughly 310 gigabases of sequencing data and tens of millions of unique TCR sequences were included in an early release covering about 620 HLA-typed donors. Of the roughly 400 genotyped donors, 80% to 90% were placed in the genetic ancestry cluster associated with self-reported Caucasian donors. HLA typing covered class I and class II loci at four-digit resolution.

Details on this clone: Its cognate antigen has yet to be identified. No base quality information exists; no much larger clone differs at one position.

Paper-wide results and their limitations: V-gene and J-gene trimming of TCR beta chains was associated with a missense DCLRE1C variant in a later genetic analysis, and the association was replicated in an independent cohort. Because some donors lacked HLA typing at each locus, the association tests relied only on the typed subset. A further reported finding was that TCR beta sequences accurately predicted the HLA-A and HLA-B alleles for most subjects in the first cohort. CMV serostatus was the only immune exposure information available for the cohort. Roughly uniform sequencing depth across donors was assumed in presence/absence analyses, although this assumption may not hold. An earlier analysis of approximately 570 of the donors showed that most TCR beta V segments appeared in productive rearrangements either about 87% or about 30% of the time, which broadly matched IMGT annotations. Cytomegalovirus status was reported to be diagnosed by the classifier with high specificity and sensitivity in both the original and validation cohorts. Several of the top co-occurrence clusters appeared to be linked to parvovirus B19, influenza, CMV and Epstein-Barr virus, according to a later analysis. A group of highly shared sequence variants was considered likely to be a technical artifact of the sequencing pipeline. In a later analysis, around 15,000 TCR beta sequences were associated with specific HLA alleles at a false discovery rate of 0.05. Correlated functional status among segregating V segments might be attributable to linkage disequilibrium, but an unknown experimental factor could not be ruled out. The earlier analysis of approximately 560 of the donors excluded approximately 15 rarely observed V segments, including chromosome 9 orphons, because counts were too low. According to a later analysis, most CMV-associated TCR beta chains appeared to be HLA-restricted, and the HLA associations seemed to be driven largely by CMV exposure. In a later analysis, the rate of TCR association differed among HLA loci, with DRB1 alleles having the most associated TCRs and HLA-C alleles having the fewest. Only TCR beta chains were sequenced in this cohort, and the absence of alpha or paired-chain data limited detectable features. In vitro tests confirmed that three of the cytomegalovirus-associated TCR beta chains recognize cytomegalovirus antigens. Compared with equally common non-associated chains, HLA-associated TCR beta chains in a later analysis were more clonally expanded and had lower generation probabilities. When HLA alleles, especially DR and DQ, strongly co-occurred, attributing TCR associations to individual alleles was difficult. The authors suggested that the approach could potentially be extended to other disease states and immunological phenotypes. Most TCR sequences were seen in very few donors, while some public TCRs were found in many individuals. In a later genetic analysis, fewer N-insertions in productive TCRs were reported among donors in an Asian-associated ancestry cluster than the roughly 700-donor mean. The study gave a list of 150 to 200 TCR beta chains associated with cytomegalovirus.

The cohort comprised some 730 healthy bone marrow donors. Cohort members were all nominally healthy when sampled, although unrecorded immune exposures were likely present. The donor was CMV seropositive and was included in the group of 250 to 300 seropositive cohort members. Every donor gave a peripheral blood sample, and the peripheral blood mononuclear cells from that sample were used for TCR beta sequencing. The Qiagen DNeasy Blood Extraction Kit was used to extract genomic DNA from the blood cell samples. The library was made by the immunoSEQ multiplex PCR assay. The multiplex PCR relied on a mix of 60 forward primers for TCR Vbeta segments and 13 reverse primers for TCR Jbeta segments. Amplification of the CDR3 region of rearranged TCR beta genes was performed with a multiplex PCR assay on genomic DNA. The Illumina HiSeq System was used to sequence the amplified TCR beta libraries as 87-base-pair reads. Regarding the original processing steps: A later analysis tallied some 79 million unique TCR beta chains across the 640 or so repertoires, and about 12 million of those chains were shared by two or more donors. Raw reads were error-corrected and collapsed into unique sequences with a nearest-neighbor algorithm that merged closely related sequences to remove PCR and sequencing errors. CDR3 sequences were aligned to IMGT reference sequences to assign V, D and J gene segments. For a sequence to be retained, a match of at least six nucleotides to both a V gene segment and a J gene segment was required. A rearrangement counted as productive if the CDR3 had no stop codons and remained in frame with V and J, and every other rearrangement counted as non-productive. Following IMGT convention, CDR3 was defined as the stretch from the second conserved V-encoded cysteine up to the conserved J-encoded phenylalanine. The earlier analysis of approximately 500 of the donors excluded sequences that lacked an unambiguous match to a single V gene segment. An earlier analysis of several hundred of the donors classified V segments as functional when productive rearrangements were above 56.7% and as segregating when the standard deviation between donors was above 5%. To diagnose cytomegalovirus status from the catalog of TCR beta chain sequences, a statistical classification framework was built. A later analysis assigned V and J genes by comparing TCR nucleotide sequences with IMGT/GENE-DB human TR gene sequences. A later analysis assigned CDR3 sequences and most-parsimonious VDJ recombination scenarios with the TCRdist pipeline. In a later analysis, each TCR beta chain was defined by its CDR3 amino acid sequence together with its V-gene family, and reads lacking a unique V-gene family were excluded. In a later analysis, around 650 highly shared, low-generation-probability nucleotide sequences were removed to address suspected cross-contamination and a sequencing artifact. In a later analysis, a clonal expansion index was calculated for each public chain from normalized within-repertoire ranks of inferred template counts. A later analysis computed generation probabilities with a VDJ recombination model fitted to out-of-frame rearrangements, and checked the results against IGoR. In a later analysis, hypergeometric tests were used to score TCR-TCR, TCR-HLA and TCR-CMV co-occurrence, with a repertoire-size bias correction applied to TCR pairs. False discovery rates were estimated in a later analysis by permuting HLA or CMV assignments 20 times. In a later analysis, co-occurring TCRs were grouped using DBSCAN, with TCRdist sequence similarity added in when clustering inside HLA-allele-positive subsets. Co-occurrence clustering excluded repertoires with fewer than 30,000 or more than 120,000 public chains, plus five with anomalous nucleotide sharing. As stored in TCRdb, this immuneACCESS dataset retains in-frame rearrangements with V and J assigned. A fraction of the clones does not appear; measured against another copy, unresolved V genes explain less than half of the discrepancy, and the remainder lacks a known reason. V, J and clone size are taken as reported in that table, and D and trimming were inferred from the DNA itself. This sample gives about 150,000 clones in total; around 74% of them show up just once. About 5.9% of the sample lies in the top ten.

This receptor was taken from a man in his forties or fifties in good health and CMV-seropositive. Source material: PBMCs.

For the CDR3, the sequence is CASSSDRGAHGQYF. DNA sequence: TGTGCCAGCAGTTCGGACAGGGGAGCGCACGGGCAGTACTTC. The chain links TRBV27 with TRBJ2-7, and 9 junction bases match TRBD1. From the cysteine through the phenylalanine, the CDR3 covers 14 amino acids. CDR3 DNA is the only sequence kept; it has 42 bases, read in frame from the first base. Based on the germline V gene (reference sequence), the CDR1 and CDR2 sequences are MNHEY and SMNVEV. Trimming takes 4 bases off V and 9 bases off J; junction bases not matched to a gene: 10.